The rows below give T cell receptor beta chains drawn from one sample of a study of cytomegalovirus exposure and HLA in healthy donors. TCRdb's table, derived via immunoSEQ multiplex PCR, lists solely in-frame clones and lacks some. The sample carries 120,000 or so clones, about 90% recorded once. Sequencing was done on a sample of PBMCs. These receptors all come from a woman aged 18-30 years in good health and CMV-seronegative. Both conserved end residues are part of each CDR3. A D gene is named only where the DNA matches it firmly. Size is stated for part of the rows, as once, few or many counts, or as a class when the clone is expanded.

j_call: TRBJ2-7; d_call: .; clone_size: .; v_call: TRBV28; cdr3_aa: CATTYHVPSYEQYF; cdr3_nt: TGTGCCACCACCTATCACGTCCCCTCCTACGAGCAGTACTTC
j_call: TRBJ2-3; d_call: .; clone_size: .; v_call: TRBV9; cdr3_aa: CASSVAAQDTQYF; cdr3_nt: TGTGCCAGCAGCGTGGCCGCACAGGATACGCAGTATTTT
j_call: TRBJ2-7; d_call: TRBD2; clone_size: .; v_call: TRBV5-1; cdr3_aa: CASSLSLAGAYEQYF; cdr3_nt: TGCGCCAGCAGCTTGTCACTAGCGGGGGCCTACGAGCAGTACTTC
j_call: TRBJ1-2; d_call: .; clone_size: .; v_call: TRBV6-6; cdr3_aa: CASRRSQGLAIHGYTF; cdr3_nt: TGTGCCAGCAGACGATCTCAGGGGCTGGCTATTCATGGCTACACCTTC
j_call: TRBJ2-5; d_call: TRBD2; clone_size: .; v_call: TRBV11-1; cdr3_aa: CASSSLASGIVETQYF; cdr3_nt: TGTGCCAGCAGCTCTCTGGCTAGCGGGATTGTTGAGACCCAGTACTTC
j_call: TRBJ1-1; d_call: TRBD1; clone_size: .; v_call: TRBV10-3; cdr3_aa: CAISAGDRAEAFF; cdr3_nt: TGTGCCATCAGTGCTGGGGACAGGGCCGAAGCTTTCTTT
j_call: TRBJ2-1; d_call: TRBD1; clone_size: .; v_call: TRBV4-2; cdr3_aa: CASSQPLGQGGNEQFF; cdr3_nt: TGTGCCAGCAGCCAACCCCTTGGACAGGGTGGCAATGAGCAGTTCTTC
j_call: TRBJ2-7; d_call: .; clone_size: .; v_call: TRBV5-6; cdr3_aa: CASGPWGGGRAYEQYF; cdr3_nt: TGTGCCAGCGGTCCGTGGGGCGGGGGCCGGGCCTACGAGCAGTACTTC
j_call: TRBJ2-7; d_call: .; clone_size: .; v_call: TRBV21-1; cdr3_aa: CASSKEGTGTGRYEQYF; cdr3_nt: TGTGCCAGCAGCAAAGAAGGGACCGGGACAGGGCGCTACGAGCAGTACTTC
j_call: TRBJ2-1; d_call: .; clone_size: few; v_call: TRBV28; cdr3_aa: CASRAPGLLTYNEQFF; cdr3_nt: TGTGCCAGCAGAGCGCCGGGACTGCTAACCTACAATGAGCAGTTCTTC
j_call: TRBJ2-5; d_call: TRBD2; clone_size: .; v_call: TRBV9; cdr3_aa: CASSARLAIGETQYF; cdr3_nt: TGTGCCAGCAGCGCAAGACTAGCTATTGGCGAGACCCAGTACTTC
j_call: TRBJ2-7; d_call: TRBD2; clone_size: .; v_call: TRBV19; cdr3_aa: CASSILGSGRNHEQYF; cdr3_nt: TGTGCCAGTAGTATTTTGGGTAGCGGGAGGAACCACGAGCAGTACTTC
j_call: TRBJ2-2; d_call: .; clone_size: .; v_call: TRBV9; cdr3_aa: CASSPKTGQDVGELFF; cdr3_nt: TGTGCCAGCAGCCCGAAGACAGGTCAGGATGTCGGGGAGCTGTTTTTT
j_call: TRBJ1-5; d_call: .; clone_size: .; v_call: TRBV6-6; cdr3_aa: CASSYGGQPNQPQHF; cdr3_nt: TGTGCCAGCAGTTACGGCGGCCAACCGAATCAGCCCCAGCATTTT
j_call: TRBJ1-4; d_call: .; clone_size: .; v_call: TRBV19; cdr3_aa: CASSTQATNEKLFF; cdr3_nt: TGTGCCAGTAGTACACAGGCAACTAATGAAAAACTGTTTTTT
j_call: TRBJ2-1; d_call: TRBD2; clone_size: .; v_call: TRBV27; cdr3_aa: CASSFDGTRGIYNEQFF; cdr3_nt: TGTGCCAGCAGTTTTGACGGGACTAGGGGCATCTACAATGAGCAGTTCTTC
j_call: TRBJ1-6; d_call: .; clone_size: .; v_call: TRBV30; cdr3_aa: CAWSDRWNSPLHF; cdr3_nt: TGTGCCTGGAGTGACAGATGGAATTCACCCCTCCACTTT
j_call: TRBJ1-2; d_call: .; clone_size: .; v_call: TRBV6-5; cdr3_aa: CASSYESLGGDGYTF; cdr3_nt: TGTGCCAGCAGTTATGAATCTCTTGGGGGGGATGGCTACACCTTC
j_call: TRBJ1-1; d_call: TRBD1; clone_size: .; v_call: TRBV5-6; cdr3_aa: CASSEWTGGRDTEAFF; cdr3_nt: TGTGCCAGCAGCGAGTGGACAGGGGGCAGAGACACTGAAGCTTTCTTT
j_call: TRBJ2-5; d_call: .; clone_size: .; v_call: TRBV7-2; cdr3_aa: CASSTMGGVETQYF; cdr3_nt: TGTGCCAGCAGTACTATGGGAGGTGTGGAGACCCAGTACTTC
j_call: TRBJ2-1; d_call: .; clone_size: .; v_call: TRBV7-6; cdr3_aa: CASSLGMQNEQFF; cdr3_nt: TGTGCCAGCAGCTTAGGTATGCAGAATGAGCAGTTCTTC
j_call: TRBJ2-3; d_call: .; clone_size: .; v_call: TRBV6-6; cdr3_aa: CASSYDWTDTQYF; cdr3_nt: TGTGCCAGCAGTTACGACTGGACAGATACGCAGTATTTT
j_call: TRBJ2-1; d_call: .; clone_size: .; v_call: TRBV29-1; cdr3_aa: CSVEGTLNEQFF; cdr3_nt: TGCAGCGTTGAAGGGACACTGAATGAGCAGTTCTTC
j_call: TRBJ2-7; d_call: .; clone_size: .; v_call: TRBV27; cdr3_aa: CASSWGQGSSEQYF; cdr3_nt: TGTGCCAGCAGTTGGGGGCAGGGGTCTAGCGAGCAGTACTTC
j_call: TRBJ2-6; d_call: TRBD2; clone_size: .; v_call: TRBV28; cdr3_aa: CASNSGLGANVLTF; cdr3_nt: TGTGCCAGCAATAGCGGGCTTGGGGCCAACGTCCTGACTTTC
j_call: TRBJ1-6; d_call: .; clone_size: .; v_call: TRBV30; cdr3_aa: CAWSHTNSPLHF; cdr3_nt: TGTGCCTGGAGTCACACTAATTCACCCCTCCACTTT
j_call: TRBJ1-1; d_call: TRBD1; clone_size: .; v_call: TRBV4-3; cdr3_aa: CASSQERGPTEAFF; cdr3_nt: TGCGCCAGCAGCCAGGAGAGGGGGCCTACTGAAGCTTTCTTT
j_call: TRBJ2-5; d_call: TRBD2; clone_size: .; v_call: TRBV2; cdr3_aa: CASSEGSSGRGETQYF; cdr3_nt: TGTGCCAGCAGTGAGGGGTCTAGCGGGAGGGGGGAGACCCAGTACTTC
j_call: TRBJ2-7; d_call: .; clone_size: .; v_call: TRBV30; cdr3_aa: CAWSGLGAPPRSYEQYF; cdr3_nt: TGTGCCTGGAGTGGTTTAGGGGCCCCCCCTCGCTCCTACGAGCAGTACTTC
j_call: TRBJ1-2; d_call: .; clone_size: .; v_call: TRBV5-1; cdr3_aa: CASSLDIGFGYTF; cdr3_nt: TGCGCCAGCAGCTTGGACATTGGCTTTGGCTACACCTTC
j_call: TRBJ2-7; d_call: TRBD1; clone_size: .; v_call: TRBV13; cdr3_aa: CASSLGRPGQGSSYEQYF; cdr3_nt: TGTGCCAGCAGCTTAGGCAGACCGGGACAGGGTAGCTCCTACGAGCAGTACTTC
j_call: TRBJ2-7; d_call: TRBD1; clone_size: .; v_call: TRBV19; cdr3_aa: CASSKKGQGPYEQYF; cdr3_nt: TGTGCCAGTAGTAAGAAGGGACAGGGCCCCTACGAGCAGTACTTC
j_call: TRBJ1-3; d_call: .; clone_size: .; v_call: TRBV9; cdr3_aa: CASRANSGNTIYF; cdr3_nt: TGTGCCAGCAGGGCCAACTCTGGAAACACCATATATTTT
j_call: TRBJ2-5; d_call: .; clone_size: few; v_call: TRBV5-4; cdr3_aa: CASSQQGRETQYF; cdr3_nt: TGTGCCAGCAGCCAACAGGGTCGGGAGACCCAGTACTTC
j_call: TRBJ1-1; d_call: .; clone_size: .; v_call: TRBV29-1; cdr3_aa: CSVVQFTEAFF; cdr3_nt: TGCAGCGTGGTACAGTTCACTGAAGCTTTCTTT
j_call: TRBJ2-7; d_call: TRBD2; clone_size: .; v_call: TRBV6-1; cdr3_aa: CASRGLAGFYEQYF; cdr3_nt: TGTGCCAGCCGGGGGCTAGCGGGGTTCTACGAGCAGTACTTC
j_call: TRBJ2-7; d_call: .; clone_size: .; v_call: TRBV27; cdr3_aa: CASSLLPSYEQYF; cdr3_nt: TGTGCCAGCAGTTTATTGCCCAGCTACGAGCAGTACTTC
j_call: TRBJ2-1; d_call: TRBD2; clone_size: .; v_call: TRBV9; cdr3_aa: CASSVAAGGGNEQFF; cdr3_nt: TGTGCCAGCAGCGTAGCCGCCGGCGGGGGTAATGAGCAGTTCTTC
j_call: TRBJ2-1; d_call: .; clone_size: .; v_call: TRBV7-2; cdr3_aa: CASRTVGEQFF; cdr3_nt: TGTGCCAGCAGGACTGTAGGTGAGCAGTTCTTC
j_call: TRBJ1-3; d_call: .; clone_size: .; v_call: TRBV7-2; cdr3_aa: CASSITGSSGNTIYF; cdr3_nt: TGTGCCAGCAGCATTACAGGGAGCTCTGGAAACACCATATATTTT
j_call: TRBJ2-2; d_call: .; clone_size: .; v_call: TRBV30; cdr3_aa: CAWSPQGTGELFF; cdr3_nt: TGTGCCTGGAGCCCACAGGGAACCGGGGAGCTGTTTTTT
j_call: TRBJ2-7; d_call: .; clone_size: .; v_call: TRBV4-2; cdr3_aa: CASSPLHTNQGSYEQYF; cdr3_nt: TGTGCCAGCAGCCCCCTTCACACAAACCAGGGCTCCTACGAGCAGTACTTC
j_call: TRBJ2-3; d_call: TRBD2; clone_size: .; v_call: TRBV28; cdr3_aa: CASRTGTSPDTQYF; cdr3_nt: TGTGCCAGCAGAACGGGGACTAGTCCAGATACGCAGTATTTT
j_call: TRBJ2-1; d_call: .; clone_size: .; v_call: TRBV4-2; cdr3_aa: CASSQLTSWDEQFF; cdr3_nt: TGTGCCAGCAGCCAGTTAACTAGTTGGGATGAGCAGTTCTTC
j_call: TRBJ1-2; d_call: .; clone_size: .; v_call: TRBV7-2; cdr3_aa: CASSSTPEVPNYGYTF; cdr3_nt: TGTGCCAGCAGCTCCACCCCGGAGGTACCTAACTATGGCTACACCTTC
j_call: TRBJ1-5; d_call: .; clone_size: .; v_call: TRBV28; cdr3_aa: CASSLSTGIRYQPQHF; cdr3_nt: TGTGCCAGCAGTTTATCCACGGGTATCAGATATCAGCCCCAGCATTTT
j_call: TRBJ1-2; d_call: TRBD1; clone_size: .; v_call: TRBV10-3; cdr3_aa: CATGQGHYGYTF; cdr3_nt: TGTGCCACCGGACAGGGGCACTATGGCTACACCTTC